This record looks at one TCR beta chain sequence and its context. Method: immunoSEQ multiplex PCR; TCRdb's copy keeps in-frame clones and lacks some. The sample gives 100,000 to 110,000 clones, around 90% of which show up once; roughly 1.7% is in the top ten. Germline CDR1 reads GTSNPN; CDR2 reads SVGIG (reference sequence). Trimming removed 7 bases from V and 0 bases from J; junction bases left unmatched: 7. The CDR3 extends over 14 amino acids. This record belongs to a study of T cell responses to AZD1222 COVID-19 vaccine. This TCR derives from an adult in good health. Sequencing used peripheral blood, obtained on day 0 of AZD1222 vaccination. The chain joins TRBV30 to TRBJ2-7; 9 positions agree with TRBD2. The CDR3 here is CALGLASSSYEQYF. In DNA, the CDR3 is TGTGCCTTAGGACTAGCGTCTAGCTCCTACGAGCAGTACTTC.